The rows below give T cell receptor beta chains drawn from one sample of a study of blood T cells in healthy people across ages. TCRdb re-called the 5' RACE reads through MiXCR, storing one row per CDR3 protein. The table includes over a million distinct CDR3 sequences, less than 45% detected once. The specimen sequenced was blood. Source of these receptors: a woman aged 18-29 years in good health. Each CDR3 is given with its conserved first and last residue. D genes are given only for firm matches. Not every row has a clone size; where given, it reads once, few, many or a size class.

J gene: TRBJ2-4
clone size: NA
CDR3 length: 12
D gene: NA
V gene: TRBV29-1
CDR3 DNA: TGCAGCGTAAGGGTAGCCAAAAACATTCAGTACTTC
CDR3 protein: CSVRVAKNIQYF

J gene: TRBJ1-5
clone size: NA
CDR3 length: 13
D gene: NA
V gene: TRBV20-1
CDR3 DNA: TGCAGTGCTAGTACGGGGGTAGATCAGCCCCAGCATTTT
CDR3 protein: CSASTGVDQPQHF

J gene: TRBJ2-2
clone size: few
CDR3 length: 14
D gene: TRBD1
V gene: TRBV12-3/TRBV12-4
CDR3 DNA: TGTGCCAGCAGACAGCAGGGGGCAGGCGGGGAGCTGTTTTTT
CDR3 protein: CASRQQGAGGELFF

J gene: TRBJ2-6
clone size: NA
CDR3 length: 17
D gene: TRBD1
V gene: TRBV5-1
CDR3 DNA: TGCGCCAGCAGAAGGGCAGGGGGTTATCCTGGGGCCAACGTCCTGACTTTC
CDR3 protein: CASRRAGGYPGANVLTF

J gene: TRBJ2-5
clone size: NA
CDR3 length: 16
D gene: NA
V gene: TRBV21-1
CDR3 DNA: TGTGCCAGCAGCAAAAGTACCTGGGGGGAGCGGGAGACCCAGTACTTC
CDR3 protein: CASSKSTWGERETQYF

J gene: TRBJ2-7
clone size: NA
CDR3 length: 14
D gene: NA
V gene: TRBV15
CDR3 DNA: TGTGCCACCAGCAGGCCGGGCCCAGGGAATGAGCAGTACTTC
CDR3 protein: CATSRPGPGNEQYF

J gene: TRBJ2-3
clone size: NA
CDR3 length: 15
D gene: NA
V gene: TRBV7-2
CDR3 DNA: TGTGCCAGCAGTACGGGACCCCTCCGCACAGATACGCAGTATTTT
CDR3 protein: CASSTGPLRTDTQYF

J gene: TRBJ1-2
clone size: NA
CDR3 length: 17
D gene: NA
V gene: TRBV4-3
CDR3 DNA: TGCGCCAGCAGCCACCCGACTAGCGGGAGCATTAACTATGGCTACACCTTC
CDR3 protein: CASSHPTSGSINYGYTF

J gene: TRBJ1-2
clone size: few
CDR3 length: 14
D gene: NA
V gene: TRBV21-1
CDR3 DNA: TGTGCCAGCAGCAAAGGGACAGATACGATTGGCTACACCTTC
CDR3 protein: CASSKGTDTIGYTF

J gene: TRBJ2-1
clone size: NA
CDR3 length: 15
D gene: TRBD2
V gene: TRBV20-1
CDR3 DNA: TGCAGTGCTAGAGATATCAGCGGGGGGGCCTATGAGCAGTTCTTC
CDR3 protein: CSARDISGGAYEQFF

J gene: TRBJ2-1
clone size: few
CDR3 length: 12
D gene: NA
V gene: TRBV4-3
CDR3 DNA: TGCGCCAGCAGCCACATACGGAATGAGCAGTTCTTC
CDR3 protein: CASSHIRNEQFF

J gene: TRBJ2-5
clone size: once
CDR3 length: 15
D gene: NA
V gene: TRBV7-7
CDR3 DNA: TGTGCTAGCAGCGCACTTTCTGGGCCCCGAGAGACCCAGTACTTC
CDR3 protein: CASSALSGPRETQYF

J gene: TRBJ2-7
clone size: NA
CDR3 length: 13
D gene: TRBD1
V gene: TRBV27
CDR3 DNA: TGTGCCAGCACCCTCGGACAGGGGTACGAGCAGTACTTC
CDR3 protein: CASTLGQGYEQYF

J gene: TRBJ2-5
clone size: NA
CDR3 length: 14
D gene: TRBD2
V gene: TRBV3-1
CDR3 DNA: TGTGCCAGCAGCCAAGATGGACTAGCGGGTAAGCAGTACTTC
CDR3 protein: CASSQDGLAGKQYF

J gene: TRBJ2-2
clone size: NA
CDR3 length: 14
D gene: TRBD2
V gene: TRBV5-1
CDR3 DNA: TGCGCCAGCAGCCCGGGACTAGCGTTAGGGGAGCTGTTTTTT
CDR3 protein: CASSPGLALGELFF

J gene: TRBJ2-1
clone size: NA
CDR3 length: 14
D gene: TRBD2
V gene: TRBV29-1
CDR3 DNA: TGCAGCGCTCGGACTAGCGGGAGTGACAATGAGCAGTTCTTC
CDR3 protein: CSARTSGSDNEQFF

J gene: TRBJ1-2
clone size: NA
CDR3 length: 13
D gene: NA
V gene: TRBV4-3
CDR3 DNA: TGCGCCAGCAGCCAAGCAGGGCGGACGCGCTACACCTTC
CDR3 protein: CASSQAGRTRYTF

J gene: TRBJ2-5
clone size: NA
CDR3 length: 16
D gene: TRBD2
V gene: TRBV6-5
CDR3 DNA: TGTGCCAGCAGTTCAATACGCCGGACTAGCGAAGAGACCCAGTACTTC
CDR3 protein: CASSSIRRTSEETQYF

J gene: TRBJ2-3
clone size: NA
CDR3 length: 14
D gene: NA
V gene: TRBV5-1
CDR3 DNA: TGCGCCAGCAGCTTAGCGGTGCAGGGAGATACGCAGTATTTT
CDR3 protein: CASSLAVQGDTQYF

J gene: TRBJ1-2
clone size: few
CDR3 length: 13
D gene: TRBD1
V gene: TRBV6-5
CDR3 DNA: TGTGCCAGCAGTTACGTAGGACAGGACGTCTACACCTTC
CDR3 protein: CASSYVGQDVYTF

J gene: TRBJ1-1
clone size: NA
CDR3 length: 14
D gene: NA
V gene: TRBV7-2
CDR3 DNA: TGTGCCAGCAGCTTAGTTCGGATTAACACTGAAGCTTTCTTT
CDR3 protein: CASSLVRINTEAFF

J gene: TRBJ2-1
clone size: few
CDR3 length: 15
D gene: NA
V gene: TRBV28
CDR3 DNA: TGTGCCAGCAGTCCTTCGGGGGCCTCCTACAATGAGCAGTTCTTC
CDR3 protein: CASSPSGASYNEQFF

J gene: TRBJ2-7
clone size: NA
CDR3 length: 14
D gene: TRBD2
V gene: TRBV20-1
CDR3 DNA: TGCAGTCGACTAGCGGGATCCTCCTACAATGAGCAGTACTTC
CDR3 protein: CSRLAGSSYNEQYF

J gene: TRBJ2-3
clone size: few
CDR3 length: 15
D gene: NA
V gene: TRBV4-2
CDR3 DNA: TGTGCCAGCAGCCAAGTTTCTAGCGGCACAGATACGCAGTATTTT
CDR3 protein: CASSQVSSGTDTQYF

J gene: TRBJ1-1
clone size: NA
CDR3 length: 15
D gene: NA
V gene: TRBV4-3
CDR3 DNA: TGCGCCAGCAGCCAAGAACCGGGTAGGGCCACTGAAGCTTTCTTT
CDR3 protein: CASSQEPGRATEAFF

J gene: TRBJ1-4
clone size: NA
CDR3 length: 18
D gene: NA
V gene: TRBV28
CDR3 DNA: TGTGCCAGCAGTTTAAGCGGTGTGACAGGCCCTTTGGATGAAAAACTGTTTTTT
CDR3 protein: CASSLSGVTGPLDEKLFF

J gene: TRBJ2-1
clone size: few
CDR3 length: 15
D gene: TRBD2
V gene: TRBV10-3
CDR3 DNA: TGTGCCATCAGTGAGGGACTAGCGGGCCAGAATGAGCAGTTCTTC
CDR3 protein: CAISEGLAGQNEQFF

J gene: TRBJ1-5
clone size: few
CDR3 length: 13
D gene: TRBD1
V gene: TRBV12-3/TRBV12-4
CDR3 DNA: TGTGCCAGCAGTGGGGACAGAGATCAGCCCCAGCATTTT
CDR3 protein: CASSGDRDQPQHF

J gene: TRBJ2-7
clone size: NA
CDR3 length: 15
D gene: TRBD1
V gene: TRBV11-2
CDR3 DNA: TGTGCCAGCACCTCCGAGACAGGGATTTCCTACGAGCAGTACTTC
CDR3 protein: CASTSETGISYEQYF

J gene: TRBJ2-3
clone size: few
CDR3 length: 17
D gene: TRBD2
V gene: TRBV11-2
CDR3 DNA: TGTGCCAGCAGCTTAGGGGTTGGTAGCGGGAATACAGATACGCAGTATTTT
CDR3 protein: CASSLGVGSGNTDTQYF

J gene: TRBJ2-1
clone size: many
CDR3 length: 11
D gene: NA
V gene: TRBV5-1
CDR3 DNA: TGCGCCAGCAGTCAGCTAGGGGAGCAGTTCTTC
CDR3 protein: CASSQLGEQFF

J gene: TRBJ2-7
clone size: NA
CDR3 length: 17
D gene: TRBD2
V gene: TRBV25-1
CDR3 DNA: TGTGCCAGCAGGCCAGGCGGGAGCGGGAGTTACTACAATGAGCAGTACTTC
CDR3 protein: CASRPGGSGSYYNEQYF

J gene: TRBJ2-5
clone size: few
CDR3 length: 14
D gene: NA
V gene: TRBV5-1
CDR3 DNA: TGCGCCAGCAGCTTGGTAGTCTGGCAAGAGACCCAGTACTTC
CDR3 protein: CASSLVVWQETQYF

J gene: TRBJ2-7
clone size: NA
CDR3 length: 15
D gene: TRBD2
V gene: TRBV11-2
CDR3 DNA: TGTGCCAGCAGAGACACTAGCGGGGGCTCCTACGAGCAGTACTTC
CDR3 protein: CASRDTSGGSYEQYF

J gene: TRBJ2-1
clone size: NA
CDR3 length: 18
D gene: TRBD2
V gene: TRBV7-8
CDR3 DNA: TGTGCCAGCAGCTTAAGGGAGCATAGCGGGGGGAAGTACAATGAGCAGTTCTTC
CDR3 protein: CASSLREHSGGKYNEQFF

J gene: TRBJ2-1
clone size: few
CDR3 length: 17
D gene: NA
V gene: TRBV21-1
CDR3 DNA: TGTGCCAGCAGCGTACTAAACAGGGGGGGCTCCTACAATGAGCAGTTCTTC
CDR3 protein: CASSVLNRGGSYNEQFF

J gene: TRBJ1-6
clone size: few
CDR3 length: 17
D gene: NA
V gene: TRBV7-2
CDR3 DNA: TGTGCCAGCAGCTTAGATCCCGGCAGCTCCTATAATTCACCCCTCCACTTT
CDR3 protein: CASSLDPGSSYNSPLHF

J gene: TRBJ1-3
clone size: NA
CDR3 length: 18
D gene: NA
V gene: TRBV4-1
CDR3 DNA: TGCGCCAGCAGCCAAGAGCTAGGGCAGGCTACCTCTGGAAACACCATATATTTT
CDR3 protein: CASSQELGQATSGNTIYF

J gene: TRBJ1-6
clone size: NA
CDR3 length: 15
D gene: NA
V gene: TRBV6-6
CDR3 DNA: TGTGCCAGCAGTCACCAGACGGGGTCCTATTCACCCCTCCACTTT
CDR3 protein: CASSHQTGSYSPLHF

J gene: TRBJ1-1
clone size: NA
CDR3 length: 18
D gene: NA
V gene: TRBV7-9
CDR3 DNA: TGTGCCAGCAGCTTTCTGGGACGGCTAGGAAGGGAGAACACTGAAGCTTTCTTT
CDR3 protein: CASSFLGRLGRENTEAFF

J gene: TRBJ2-3
clone size: NA
CDR3 length: 14
D gene: NA
V gene: TRBV7-2
CDR3 DNA: TGTGCCAGCAGCTCTAGCGCACGTCGAGATACGCAGTATTTT
CDR3 protein: CASSSSARRDTQYF

J gene: TRBJ2-7
clone size: NA
CDR3 length: 13
D gene: NA
V gene: TRBV18
CDR3 DNA: TGTGCCAGCTCACCAGAGTTAGGCCACGAGCAGTACTTC
CDR3 protein: CASSPELGHEQYF

J gene: TRBJ2-1
clone size: few
CDR3 length: 16
D gene: TRBD2
V gene: TRBV4-3
CDR3 DNA: TGCGCCAGCAGCCATGCCGGGACTAGATCGCAACATGAGCAGTTCTTC
CDR3 protein: CASSHAGTRSQHEQFF

J gene: TRBJ2-7
clone size: NA
CDR3 length: 15
D gene: NA
V gene: TRBV19
CDR3 DNA: TGTGCCAGTAGTATGGGGCAGGGGTCGCGCTACGAGCAGTACTTC
CDR3 protein: CASSMGQGSRYEQYF

J gene: TRBJ2-7
clone size: NA
CDR3 length: 15
D gene: TRBD2
V gene: TRBV5-1
CDR3 DNA: TGCGCCAGCAGCTCTACTAGCGGGGGGAACAATGAGCAGTACTTC
CDR3 protein: CASSSTSGGNNEQYF

J gene: TRBJ2-1
clone size: NA
CDR3 length: 15
D gene: NA
V gene: TRBV4-3
CDR3 DNA: TGCGCCAGCAGGCTGCACAGGGTCCCCTACAATGAGCAGTTCTTC
CDR3 protein: CASRLHRVPYNEQFF

J gene: TRBJ2-5
clone size: NA
CDR3 length: 14
D gene: NA
V gene: TRBV3-1
CDR3 DNA: TGTGCCAGCAGGCAGACCAGGGACGGAGAGACCCAGTACTTC
CDR3 protein: CASRQTRDGETQYF

J gene: TRBJ2-1
clone size: few
CDR3 length: 16
D gene: NA
V gene: TRBV6-6
CDR3 DNA: TGTGCCAGCAGTTACTGGCCAGCCTCCTACGCCAATGAGCAGTTCTTC
CDR3 protein: CASSYWPASYANEQFF

J gene: TRBJ2-7
clone size: NA
CDR3 length: 13
D gene: TRBD2
V gene: TRBV20-1
CDR3 DNA: TGCAGTGCAGTAGCGGGATCTTACAATGAGCAGTACTTC
CDR3 protein: CSAVAGSYNEQYF

J gene: TRBJ2-5
clone size: NA
CDR3 length: 16
D gene: NA
V gene: TRBV10-2
CDR3 DNA: TGCGCCAGCAGTGATGCATTCGGGGGCATCCAAGAGACCCAGTACTTC
CDR3 protein: CASSDAFGGIQETQYF

J gene: TRBJ1-2
clone size: few
CDR3 length: 13
D gene: TRBD1
V gene: TRBV6-1
CDR3 DNA: TGTGCCAGCAGATTGAACAGGGGTGACGGCTACACCTTC
CDR3 protein: CASRLNRGDGYTF

J gene: TRBJ1-2
clone size: few
CDR3 length: 15
D gene: TRBD1
V gene: TRBV14
CDR3 DNA: TGTGCCAGCAGCCTGGGACAGGTCGCTAACTATGGCTACACCTTC
CDR3 protein: CASSLGQVANYGYTF

J gene: TRBJ2-4
clone size: few
CDR3 length: 15
D gene: NA
V gene: TRBV27
CDR3 DNA: TGTGCCAGCAGTTTATGGAGGGGACTCGAGCAAGAGCAGTACTTC
CDR3 protein: CASSLWRGLEQEQYF

J gene: TRBJ2-1
clone size: NA
CDR3 length: 11
D gene: NA
V gene: TRBV20-1
CDR3 DNA: TGCAGTGCTAGAGTAGTTAACACTCCGTTCTTC
CDR3 protein: CSARVVNTPFF

J gene: TRBJ2-1
clone size: NA
CDR3 length: 12
D gene: NA
V gene: TRBV5-1
CDR3 DNA: TGTGCCAGCAGCTCCTACCAGGGGGAGCAGTTCTTC
CDR3 protein: CASSSYQGEQFF

J gene: TRBJ2-5
clone size: NA
CDR3 length: 13
D gene: TRBD2
V gene: TRBV29-1
CDR3 DNA: TGCAGCAGTGAAAGCGGGAGGGGAAATGAGCAGTACTTC
CDR3 protein: CSSESGRGNEQYF

J gene: TRBJ1-1
clone size: NA
CDR3 length: 16
D gene: TRBD1
V gene: TRBV2
CDR3 DNA: TGTGCCAGCAGCTACTCGCCATACAGGGGGGGAACTGAAGCTTTCTTT
CDR3 protein: CASSYSPYRGGTEAFF